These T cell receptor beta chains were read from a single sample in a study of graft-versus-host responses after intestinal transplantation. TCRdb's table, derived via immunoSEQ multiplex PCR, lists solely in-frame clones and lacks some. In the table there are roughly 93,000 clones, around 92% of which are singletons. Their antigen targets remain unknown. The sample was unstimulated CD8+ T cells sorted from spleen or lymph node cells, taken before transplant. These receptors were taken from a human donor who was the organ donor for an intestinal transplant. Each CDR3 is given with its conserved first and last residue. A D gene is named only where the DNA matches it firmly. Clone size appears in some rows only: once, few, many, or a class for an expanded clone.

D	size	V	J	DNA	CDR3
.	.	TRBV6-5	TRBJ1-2	TGTGCCAGCAGTTGGTACAGGGAGATAAGTCACTATGGCTACACCTTC	CASSWYREISHYGYTF
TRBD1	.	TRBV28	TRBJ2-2	TGTGCCAGCCGTGGGACAGGGGACACCGGGGAGCTGTTTTTT	CASRGTGDTGELFF
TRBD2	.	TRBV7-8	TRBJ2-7	TGTGCCAGCAGCAAAAACCGCATTGGCGGGAGCTACGAGCAGTACTTC	CASSKNRIGGSYEQYF
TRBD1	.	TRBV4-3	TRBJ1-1	TGCGCCAGCAGCCAAGATAACAGGGGATGGGGTGAAGCTTTCTTT	CASSQDNRGWGEAFF
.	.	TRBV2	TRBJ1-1	TGTGCCAGCAGTGAGAAGAGGGGGATAAGGACTGAAGCTTTCTTT	CASSEKRGIRTEAFF
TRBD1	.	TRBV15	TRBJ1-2	TGTGCCACCAGCAGAGTGACAGGGTTCTCTAACTATGGCTACACCTTC	CATSRVTGFSNYGYTF
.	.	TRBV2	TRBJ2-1	TGTGCCAGCCCGTCTTACAATGAGCAGTTCTTC	CASPSYNEQFF
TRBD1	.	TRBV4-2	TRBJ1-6	TGTGCCAGCAGCCAAGACCGGACAGGTGATAATTCACCCCTCCACTTT	CASSQDRTGDNSPLHF
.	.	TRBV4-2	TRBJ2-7	TGTGCCAGCAGCCTAGACGGCGGCTACGAGCAGTACTTC	CASSLDGGYEQYF
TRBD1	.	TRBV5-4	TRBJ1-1	TGTGCCAGCAGCCTACGACAGGGGAACACTGAAGCTTTCTTT	CASSLRQGNTEAFF
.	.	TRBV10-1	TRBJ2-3	TGCGCCAGCAGAGACAGGCGCACAGATACGCAGTATTTT	CASRDRRTDTQYF
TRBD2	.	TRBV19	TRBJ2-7	TGTGCCAGTAGTATAGCTAGCGGGGTATACGAGCAGTACTTC	CASSIASGVYEQYF
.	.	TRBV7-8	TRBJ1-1	TGTGCCAGCAGCTTGATTCGGAGAGCCAACACTGAAGCTTTCTTT	CASSLIRRANTEAFF
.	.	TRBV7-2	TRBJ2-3	TGTGCCAGCAGCTTAGCGGGGGAGGGCACAGATACGCAGTATTTT	CASSLAGEGTDTQYF
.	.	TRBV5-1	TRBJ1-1	TGCGCCAGCAGCTCCCATTTTGGCGAAGCTTTCTTT	CASSSHFGEAFF
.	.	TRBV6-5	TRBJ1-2	TGTGCCAGCAGTTACTCACAGGCACATGGCTACACCTTC	CASSYSQAHGYTF
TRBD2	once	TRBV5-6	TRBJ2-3	TGTGCCAGCAGCCCCCGGGGGGGCGGGGGGGCAACAGATACGCAGTATTTT	CASSPRGGGGATDTQYF
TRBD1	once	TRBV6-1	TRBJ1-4	TGTGCCATCTGCGATGACAGGGGAAGGGAAAAACTGTTTTTT	CAICDDRGREKLFF
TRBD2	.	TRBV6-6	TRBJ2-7	TGTGCCAGCAGCCCCCTAGCGGGGGCGTCCTACGAGCAGTACTTC	CASSPLAGASYEQYF
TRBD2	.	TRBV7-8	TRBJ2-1	TGTGCCAGCAGCGCCACTAGCGGGGTGGCCAATGAGCAGTTCTTC	CASSATSGVANEQFF
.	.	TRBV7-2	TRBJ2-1	TGTGCCAGCAGCGGACAGCACAATGAGCAGTTCTTC	CASSGQHNEQFF
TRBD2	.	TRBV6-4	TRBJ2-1	TGTGCCAGCAGCCGCCTAGCGGGGGGAGGTAATGAGCAGTTCTTC	CASSRLAGGGNEQFF
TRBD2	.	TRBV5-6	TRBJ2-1	TGTGCCAGCAGCTTTAGCGGGGGGTCCCACAATGAGCAGTTCTTC	CASSFSGGSHNEQFF
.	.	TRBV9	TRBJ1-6	TGTGCCAGCAGCTCCCACCTCGGGAACCCACCCCTCCACTTT	CASSSHLGNPPLHF
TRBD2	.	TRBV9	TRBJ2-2	TGTGCCAGCAGCGTAGCGGGGGGGCCCACCGGGGAGCTGTTTTTT	CASSVAGGPTGELFF
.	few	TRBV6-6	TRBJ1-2	TGTGCCAGCAGTTACCCACAAGGGGTCGGCTACACCTTC	CASSYPQGVGYTF
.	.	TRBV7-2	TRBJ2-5	TGTGCCAGCAGCTTAATACCGGGTTATCCAGAGACCCAGTACTTC	CASSLIPGYPETQYF
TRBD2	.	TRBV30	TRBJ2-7	TGTGCCTGGAGCCTAGCGGGGGGGTTTATGACCTACGAGCAGTACTTC	CAWSLAGGFMTYEQYF
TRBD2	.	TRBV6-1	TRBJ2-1	TGTGCCAGCAGTGAATTTGGCCTGGGAACGGGACTAGCGGGGGGGCAGAAGGCCAATGAGCAGTTCTTC	CASSEFGLGTGLAGGQKANEQFF
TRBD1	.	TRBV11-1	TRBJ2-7	TGTGCCAGCAGCTTTGGACAGGGTAACTACGAGCAGTACTTC	CASSFGQGNYEQYF
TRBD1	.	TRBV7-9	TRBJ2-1	TGTGCCAGCAGCCATAGCCCAGGGACAGTTTTCAATGAGCAGTTCTTC	CASSHSPGTVFNEQFF
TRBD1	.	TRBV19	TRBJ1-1	TGTGCCAGTAGTCAAGGACAGGGCTGGAACACTGAAGCTTTCTTT	CASSQGQGWNTEAFF
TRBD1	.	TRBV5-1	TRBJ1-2	TGCGCCAGCAGCCAACACCGGGACAGGGTCGTGGATGGCTACACCTTC	CASSQHRDRVVDGYTF
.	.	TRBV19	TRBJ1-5	TGTGCCAGTAGTATGGGACGGGGGGTCGATCAGCCCCAGCATTTT	CASSMGRGVDQPQHF
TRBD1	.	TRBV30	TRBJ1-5	TGTGCCTGGACCACGACAGGGGGCGGGCAGCCCCAGCATTTT	CAWTTTGGGQPQHF
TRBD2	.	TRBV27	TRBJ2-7	TGTGCCAGCAGTGCTACTAGCGGGATGTACGAGCAGTACTTC	CASSATSGMYEQYF
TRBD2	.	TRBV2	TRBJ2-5	TGTGCCAGCAGATCGGGACTAGCCGGGACCCAGTACTTC	CASRSGLAGTQYF
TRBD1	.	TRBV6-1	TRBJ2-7	TGTGCCAGCAGTGAAGGGACAGGGAGGTCCCTCTACGAGCAGTACTTC	CASSEGTGRSLYEQYF
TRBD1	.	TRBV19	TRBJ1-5	TGTGCCAGTAGTGAGCTCCCCGGGACAGGGCGCAATCAGCCCCAGCATTTT	CASSELPGTGRNQPQHF
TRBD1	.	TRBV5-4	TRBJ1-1	TGTGCCAGCAGCTACCTTGACAGGGTGAACACTGAAGCTTTCTTT	CASSYLDRVNTEAFF
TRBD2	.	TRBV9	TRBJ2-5	TGTGCCAGCAGCCCGGGGACTAGCGGGTACCAAGAGACCCAGTACTTC	CASSPGTSGYQETQYF
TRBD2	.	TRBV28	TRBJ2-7	TGTGCCAGCAGTTTATCGGGGGGGGACTACGAGCAGTACTTC	CASSLSGGDYEQYF
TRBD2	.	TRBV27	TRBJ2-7	TGTGCCAGCAGTTTACGGGCGGGGGGGGCCTACGAGCAGTACTTC	CASSLRAGGAYEQYF
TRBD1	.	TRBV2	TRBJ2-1	TGTGCCAGCAGCGCCCCACAGGGGGCGGGTAATGAGCAGTTCTTC	CASSAPQGAGNEQFF
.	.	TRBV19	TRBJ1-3	TGTGCCAGTAGTATACGGAGCTCTGGAAACACCATATATTTT	CASSIRSSGNTIYF
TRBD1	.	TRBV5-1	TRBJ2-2	TGCGCCAGCAGCTGGACAGGTCTAGCTTGGGAGCTGTTTTTT	CASSWTGLAWELFF
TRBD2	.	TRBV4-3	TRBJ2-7	TGCGCCAGCAGCCCCGGGACTAGCGGTTACGAGCAGTACTTC	CASSPGTSGYEQYF
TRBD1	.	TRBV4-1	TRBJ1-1	TGCGCCAGCAGCCACAGAGGACAGGGGGCTCTGAACACTGAAGCTTTCTTT	CASSHRGQGALNTEAFF
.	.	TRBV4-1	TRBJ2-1	TGCGCCAGCAGCCCGTTTGGGGCCCAAGTCAATGAGCAGTTCTTC	CASSPFGAQVNEQFF
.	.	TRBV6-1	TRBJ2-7	TGTGCCAGCAGTGGCGGCTACGAGCAGTACTTC	CASSGGYEQYF
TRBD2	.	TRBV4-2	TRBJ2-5	TGTGCCAGCACGGGGGGACTAGCGGAACAAGAGACCCAGTACTTC	CASTGGLAEQETQYF
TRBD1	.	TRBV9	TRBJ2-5	TGTGCCAGCAGCGTGACAGGGGTCGGGGAGACCCAGTACTTC	CASSVTGVGETQYF